The entry below gives a single TCR beta chain sequence along with its context. Its antigen is currently unknown. TCRdb passed the reads through MiXCR, listing each CDR3 protein once. The sample contains a few hundred thousand distinct CDR3 sequences, approximately 32% of which appear only once. This entry belongs to a study of T cell repertoires in cytomegalovirus infection. Points from the study as a whole: HLA-C-restricted, CMV-specific TCR beta clonotypes were dominant ex vivo.

V was clipped by 2 bases and J by 5 bases, with 9 bases between them. The CDR3 is 13 residues long. Germline V gene lookup returns CDR1 KGHSH and CDR2 LQKENI. This TCR derives from a human donor in good health (CMV status not recorded). Some clones in this sample may be carry-over from other donors' samples. The chain couples TRBV18 to TRBJ2-5, with a tentative D call TRBD2 (5 bases). The sequences come from cultured PBMCs, collected from culture after CMV antigen stimulation. Written as DNA, the CDR3 is TGTGCCAGCTCACCAGGAGCTAGCGAGACCCAGTACTTC. Protein: CASSPGASETQYF. The full variable domain, rest sourced from reference TRBV18 and TRBJ2-5, is NAGVMQNPRHLVRRRGQEARLRCSPMKGHSHVYWYRQLPEEGLKFMVYLQKENIIDESGMPKERFSAEFPKEGPSILRIQQVVRGDSAAYFCASSPGASETQYFGPGTRLLVL.